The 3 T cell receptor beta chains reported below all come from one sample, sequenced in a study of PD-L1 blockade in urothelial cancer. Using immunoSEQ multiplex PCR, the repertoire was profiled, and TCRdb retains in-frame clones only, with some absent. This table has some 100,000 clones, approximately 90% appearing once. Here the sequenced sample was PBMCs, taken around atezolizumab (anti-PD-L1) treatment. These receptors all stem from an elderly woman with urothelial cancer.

The CDR3 protein is CASSSHGTSVNEQFF. The CDR3 DNA sequence: TGCGCCAGCAGCTCCCACGGGACTAGCGTCAATGAGCAGTTCTTC. This rearrangement joins TRBV5-1 to TRBJ2-1; 10 bases match TRBD2. The J segment lost 6 bases and the V segment lost 3 bases, leaving 6 bases of the junction unmatched. The CDR3 covers 15 residues. The V gene's germline CDR1 is SGHRS and CDR2 YFSETQ.

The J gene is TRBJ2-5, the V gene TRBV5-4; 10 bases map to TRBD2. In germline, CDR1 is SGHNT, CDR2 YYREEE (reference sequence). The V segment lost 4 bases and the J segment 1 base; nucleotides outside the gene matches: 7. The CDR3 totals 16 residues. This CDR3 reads CASSEIGLAVQETQYF. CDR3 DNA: TGTGCCAGCAGCGAAATCGGACTAGCGGTCCAAGAGACCCAGTACTTC. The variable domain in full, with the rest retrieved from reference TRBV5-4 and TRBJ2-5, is ETGVTQSPTHLIKTRGQQVTLRCSSQSGHNTVSWYQQALGQGPQFIFQYYREEENGRGNFPPRFSGLQFPNYSSELNVNALELDDSALYLCASSEIGLAVQETQYFGPGTRLLVL.

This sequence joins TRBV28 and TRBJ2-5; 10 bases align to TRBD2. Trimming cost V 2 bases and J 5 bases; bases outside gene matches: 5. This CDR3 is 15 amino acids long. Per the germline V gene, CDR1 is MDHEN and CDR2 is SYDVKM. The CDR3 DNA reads TGTGCCAGCAGTTTAACGCTAGCGGGAGTGGAGACCCAGTACTTC. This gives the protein CASSLTLAGVETQYF. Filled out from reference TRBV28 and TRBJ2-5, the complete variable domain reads DVKVTQSSRYLVKRTGEKVFLECVQDMDHENMFWYRQDPGLGLRLIYFSYDVKMKEKGDIPEGYSVSREKKERFSLILESASTNQTSMYLCASSLTLAGVETQYFGPGTRLLVL.